These 29 T cell receptor beta chains were sequenced from one sample in a study of early stage breast cancer tumors. Here immunoSEQ multiplex PCR was the method, and the copy in TCRdb shows in-frame clones only, minus some. Among about 58,000 clones listed, approximately 80% were seen once. Input material: blood. These receptors came from a person aged 25 to 39 with breast cancer.

This clone has only a few counts. V and J are TRBV18 and TRBJ1-1; tentatively, D is TRBD1 (5 bases). This CDR3 has 15 residues. The V end lost 8 bases, the J end lost 0 bases, and 16 bases lay between the germline ends. The germline V gene has CDR1 KGHSH and CDR2 LQKENI. The CDR3, as DNA: TGTGCCAGCACACTCAGGGAATCAATGAACACTGAAGCTTTCTTT. Amino acid sequence: CASTLRESMNTEAFF. The full variable domain, with the rest looked up from reference TRBV18 and TRBJ1-1, is NAGVMQNPRHLVRRRGQEARLRCSPMKGHSHVYWYRQLPEEGLKFMVYLQKENIIDESGMPKERFSAEFPKEGPSILRIQQVVRGDSAAYFCASTLRESMNTEAFFGQGTRLTVV.

The chain recombines TRBV7-9 with TRBJ2-5; D is unclear. The CDR3 has 14 amino acids. V was trimmed by 0 bases and J by 1 base, leaving 6 bases between them. Germline V gene lookup returns CDR1 SEHNR and CDR2 FQNEAQ (reference sequence). This CDR3 is CASSLAYSQETQYF. In nucleotides, the CDR3 is TGTGCCAGCAGCTTAGCGTACAGCCAAGAGACCCAGTACTTC.

The chain joins TRBV7-2 to TRBJ1-2; the D is unclear. The V and J ends lost 3 bases and 6 bases respectively, with 11 bases between them. The CDR3 runs 13 residues. Looked up from germline, CDR1 is SGHTA and CDR2 is FQGNSA. CDR3 in amino acids: CASSFRVNDGYTF. CDR3 bases: TGTGCCAGCAGCTTTCGGGTAAACGATGGCTACACCTTC. Based on the CDR3 plus reference TRBV7-2 and TRBJ1-2, the full variable domain is GAGVSQSPSNKVTEKGKDVELRCDPISGHTALYWYRQSLGQGLEFLIYFQGNSAPDKSGLPSDRFSAERTGGSVSTLTIQRTQQEDSAVYLCASSFRVNDGYTFGSGTRLTVV.

The chain has TRBV4-1 and TRBJ2-1, with 8 bases identical to TRBD2. The CDR3 is 17 amino acids. Germline V gene lookup returns CDR1 MGHRA and CDR2 YSYEKL. The trim removed 3 bases at V and 7 bases at J, leaving 14 bases unmatched. CDR3 in DNA: TGCGCCAGCAGCCACCACGGACTAGCCTTGGTCAGTAATGAGCAGTTCTTC. This codes for CASSHHGLALVSNEQFF.

The chain joins TRBV7-8 to TRBJ2-5; D is unclear. This CDR3 is built from 10 residues. V was shortened by 4 bases and J by 5 bases, with 2 bases between the two germline ends. Germline V gene lookup returns CDR1 SGHVS and CDR2 FQNEAQ. CDR3 amino acids: CASSYETQYF. The CDR3 DNA is TGTGCCAGCAGCTATGAGACCCAGTACTTC. Combining the CDR3 with reference TRBV7-8 and TRBJ2-5 gives the whole variable domain GAGVSQSPRYKVAKRGQDVALRCDPISGHVSLFWYQQALGQGPEFLTYFQNEAQLDKSGLPSDRFFAERPEGSVSTLKIQRTQQEDSAVYLCASSYETQYFGPGTRLLVL.

The chain employs TRBV29-1 and TRBJ2-7; possibly TRBD1 for D (5 bases). V lost 7 bases, J lost 4 bases, and 17 bases lay in between. Per the germline V gene, CDR1 is SQVTM and CDR2 is ANQGSEA. This CDR3 region has 13 residues. The CDR3 protein is CSAALRAGYEQYF. DNA of the CDR3: TGCAGCGCTGCTCTCAGGGCCGGGTACGAGCAGTACTTC.

Remarks on this clone: The same CDR3 can be traced to other DNA sequences in this sample. The rearrangement joins TRBV27 to TRBJ2-3, with D possibly being TRBD1 (5 bases). The CDR3 is 14 amino acids. V gave up 0 bases and J gave up 1 base, with 5 bases separating them. Germline values: CDR1 MNHEY, CDR2 SMNVEV (reference sequence). The CDR3 loop is CASSLSRGTDTQYF. CDR3 DNA: TGTGCCAGCAGTTTATCCAGGGGCACAGATACGCAGTATTTT.

This clone appeared a few times. The chain carries TRBV10-1 and TRBJ2-7; 9 positions match TRBD1. Germline V gene sequence: CDR1 WNHNN, CDR2 SYGVQD (reference sequence). The CDR3 consists of 17 residues. Trimming took 4 bases from V and 2 from J; bases not matched to a gene: 12. The CDR3 here is CASSGGGQGGSAYEQYF. The CDR3 bases are TGCGCCAGCAGTGGAGGGGGACAGGGCGGTTCGGCCTACGAGCAGTACTTC.

The genes are TRBV28 and TRBJ1-2; 8 bases align to TRBD1. Trimming cost V 6 bases and J 6 bases; bases outside gene matches: 9. Germline-derived CDR1 and CDR2 are MDHEN and SYDVKM. This CDR3 spans 14 amino acids. CDR3 residues: CASRETGDFDGYTF. In DNA, the CDR3 is TGTGCCAGCAGGGAGACAGGGGATTTCGATGGCTACACCTTC.

J is TRBJ2-1 and V is TRBV7-2; 11 bases are a match to TRBD2. This CDR3 is 17 amino acids long. The germline V gene has CDR1 SGHTA and CDR2 FQGNSA. V lost 8 bases and J lost 4; bases outside the gene matches: 13. CDR3 protein: CASRWGSGRVGYNEQFF. DNA for the CDR3: TGTGCCAGCCGGTGGGGTAGCGGGAGGGTAGGATACAATGAGCAGTTCTTC.

This rearrangement joins TRBV27 to TRBJ2-3, with 13 bases matching TRBD2. The CDR3 runs to 16 residues. The trim removed 6 bases at V and 5 bases at J, leaving 8 bases unmatched. Germline V lookup: CDR1 MNHEY, CDR2 SMNVEV (reference sequence). CDR3 protein: CASRPLLAGGGDTQYF. As DNA, the CDR3 is TGTGCCAGCAGGCCCTTACTAGCGGGAGGGGGAGATACGCAGTATTTT.

J is TRBJ2-7 and V is TRBV5-6, with a tentative D call TRBD1 (6 bases). CDR1 is SGHDT, CDR2 YYEEEE, per germline. The CDR3 runs to 14 residues. Trimming pared 1 base from V and 8 bases from J, leaving 16 bases between. The CDR3 DNA reads TGTGCCAGCAGCTTGTGGGGGACACTTCCTCAGCAGTACTTC. As protein: CASSLWGTLPQQYF. Complete variable domain (other parts from reference TRBV5-6 and TRBJ2-7): DAGVTQSPTHLIKTRGQQVTLRCSPKSGHDTVSWYQQALGQGPQFIFQYYEEEERQRGNFPDRFSGHQFPNYSSELNVNALLLGDSALYLCASSLWGTLPQQYFGPGTRLTVT.

The chain is built from TRBV7-3 and TRBJ2-3; 9 bases fit TRBD2. The length of the CDR3 is 15 residues. Per germline, CDR1 SGHTA and CDR2 FQGTGA. The ends lost 2 bases at V and 0 bases at J; junction bases unmatched: 0. The CDR3 region has the DNA TGTGCCAGCAGCTTAGCGGGAGGGAGCACAGATACGCAGTATTTT. It encodes CASSLAGGSTDTQYF.

This clone occurred once. The junction differs from germline at one of its ends, possibly a read error. The chain employs TRBV6-1 and TRBJ1-1; 10 nucleotides align to TRBD1. There are 16 residues in the CDR3. CDR1 is MNHNS, CDR2 SASEGT, per germline. CDR3 sequence reads: CASREGPGQGMAEAFF. For the CDR3, the DNA is TGTGCCAGCAGGGAAGGCCCGGGACAGGGGATGGCTGAAGCTTTCTTT.

The table lists this clone with a count of one. The J gene is TRBJ2-7, the V gene TRBV6-1, with TRBD2 as a possible D gene (6 bases). The CDR3 is made up of 14 amino acids. The V gene lost 6 bases and the J gene lost 3 bases, with 15 bases spanning the gap. The germline CDR1 and CDR2 sequences are MNHNS and SASEGT. CDR3 amino acids: CASRVGQGGYEQYF. CDR3 nucleotides: TGTGCCAGCAGGGTAGGGCAGGGAGGCTACGAGCAGTACTTC.

The chain uses TRBV5-6 and TRBJ1-6; TRBD1 matches 9 bases. This CDR3 comprises 14 residues. J gave up 10 bases and V 1 base, and 3 bases lay outside the gene matches. Germline assignment: CDR1 SGHDT and CDR2 YYEEEE. CDR3 nucleotide sequence: TGTGCCAGCAGCTTGAACAGGGGGCACTCACCCCTCCACTTT. This codes for CASSLNRGHSPLHF. Full variable domain (outside the CDR3, taken from reference TRBV5-6 and TRBJ1-6): DAGVTQSPTHLIKTRGQQVTLRCSPKSGHDTVSWYQQALGQGPQFIFQYYEEEERQRGNFPDRFSGHQFPNYSSELNVNALLLGDSALYLCASSLNRGHSPLHFGNGTRLTVT.

The chain links TRBV9 to TRBJ2-1; D not certain. Trimming stripped 6 bases from V and 0 bases from J, with 10 bases between. Germline-derived CDR1 and CDR2 are SGDLS and YYNGEE. CDR3 length: 14 amino acids. In nucleotides, the CDR3 is TGTGCCAGCACGGAAAGGAGCTCCTACAATGAGCAGTTCTTC. Translating it yields CASTERSSYNEQFF.

DNA for the CDR3: TGTGCCAGTAGTATCGGGGACAGGGACACCGGGGAGCTGTTTTTT. Its protein is CASSIGDRDTGELFF. The chain couples TRBV19 to TRBJ2-2, with TRBD1 matching 9 bases. V was pared by 3 bases and J by 3 bases, with 2 bases of the junction left unmatched. This CDR3 is 15 amino acids long. The V gene's germline CDR1 is LNHDA and CDR2 SQIVND (reference sequence).

The V gene is TRBV6-1, the J gene TRBJ1-2; TRBD1 matches 7 bases. The trim removed 6 bases at V and 7 bases at J, leaving 14 bases unmatched. This CDR3 is 15 amino acids long. Per the germline V gene, CDR1 is MNHNS and CDR2 is SASEGT. CDR3 nucleotides: TGTGCCAGCAGCCCCGACAGGGACGAACTGCGTGGCTACACCTTC. It is translated as CASSPDRDELRGYTF.

The chain links TRBV5-1 to TRBJ2-1, with 7 bases aligning to TRBD1. Germline V gene lookup returns CDR1 SGHRS and CDR2 YFSETQ. V shed 3 bases, J shed 2 bases, and the junction held 8 bases outside the gene matches. This CDR3 spans 16 amino acids. CDR3 sequence reads: CASSSGQVTAYNEQFF. The CDR3, as DNA: TGCGCCAGCAGCTCCGGACAGGTGACGGCCTACAATGAGCAGTTCTTC.

This clone was picked up one time. This chain connects TRBV6-1 to TRBJ2-5; D gene unclear. Germline V gene data show CDR1 as MNHNS and CDR2 as SASEGT. V lost 2 bases and J lost 1, with 11 bases in between. CDR3 length equals 15 residues. This CDR3 is CASSEIPGSQETQYF. The CDR3 DNA is TGTGCCAGCAGTGAAATTCCGGGCTCCCAAGAGACCCAGTACTTC.

This chain uses TRBV7-8 with TRBJ2-2; weak D call: TRBD1 (5 bases). Germline lookup yields CDR1 SGHVS and CDR2 FQNEAQ. The CDR3 totals 15 residues. V lost 1 base to trimming and J lost 5 bases, with 11 bases between them. CDR3 sequence reads: CASSLVRAGTGELFF. CDR3 nucleotide sequence: TGTGCCAGCAGCTTAGTCAGGGCCGGAACCGGGGAGCTGTTTTTT.

This clone was seen only a few times. The chain recombines TRBV10-3 with TRBJ2-1; 12 bases align to TRBD2. CDR3 length equals 14 residues. The J segment lost 5 bases and the V segment lost 8 bases, leaving 4 bases of the junction unmatched. Germline values: CDR1 ENHRY, CDR2 SYGVKD. The CDR3 here is CAIGRLAGDNEQFF. Written as DNA, the CDR3 is TGTGCCATCGGGAGACTAGCGGGGGACAATGAGCAGTTCTTC.

V gene TRBV5-6 combines with J gene TRBJ1-5; 7 nucleotides agree with TRBD1. V lost 2 bases and J lost 4; bases outside the gene matches: 6. There are 15 residues in the CDR3. The germline V gene has CDR1 SGHDT and CDR2 YYEEEE. The CDR3 DNA reads TGTGCCAGCAGCTTCTCGACAGGGATAAATCAGCCCCAGCATTTT. It specifies CASSFSTGINQPQHF.

The chain uses TRBV5-4 and TRBJ2-7; tentatively, D is TRBD2 (5 bases). This CDR3 is built from 13 residues. Germline V lookup: CDR1 SGHNT, CDR2 YYREEE (reference sequence). V lost 1 base and J lost 7, with 12 bases in between. CDR3 amino acids: CASSLKGVWEQYF. For the CDR3, the DNA is TGTGCCAGCAGCTTGAAGGGAGTGTGGGAGCAGTACTTC.

This clone has only one observation. This chain joins TRBV20-1 and TRBJ1-1; D call uncertain. This CDR3 comprises 11 residues. V lost 3 bases, J lost 4 bases, and 6 bases lay in between. Germline CDR1 DFQATT, CDR2 SNEGSKA (reference sequence). This CDR3 is CSARGSTEAFF. The CDR3 DNA is TGCAGTGCTAGGGGTAGCACTGAAGCTTTCTTT.

The chain couples TRBV5-1 to TRBJ2-1; the D is unclear. Trimming left V 3 bases short and J 2 bases short, with 15 bases between. Germline lookup yields CDR1 SGHRS and CDR2 YFSETQ. The CDR3 is made up of 16 amino acids. This CDR3 reads CASSWRIGSAYNEQFF. The CDR3 region has the DNA TGCGCCAGCAGCTGGAGAATCGGCTCGGCCTACAATGAGCAGTTCTTC.

This chain joins TRBV27 and TRBJ2-7; the D gene is possibly TRBD1 (6 bases). CDR1 and CDR2 (germline): MNHEY, SMNVEV (reference sequence). The CDR3 covers 14 residues. V was cut by 5 bases and J by 2 bases, with 13 bases left in between. This CDR3 is CASSLRTDTYEQYF. The CDR3 region has the DNA TGTGCCAGCAGTCTCCGGACAGATACCTACGAGCAGTACTTC.

The chain employs TRBV7-3 and TRBJ2-7; tentatively, D is TRBD1 (6 bases). Trimming shortened V by 5 bases and J by 4 bases, and 12 bases separated the two germline ends. The CDR3 covers 13 residues. Germline V gene sequence: CDR1 SGHTA, CDR2 FQGTGA. The CDR3 sequence: CASSPEQGYEQYF. The CDR3 region has the DNA TGTGCCAGCAGCCCAGAACAGGGTTACGAGCAGTACTTC.